These 28 T cell receptor beta chains came from one sample sequenced in a study of CD8+ T cells in alopecia areata. Isolated RNA was reverse transcribed into cDNA used as the sequencing template. Libraries were prepared by immunoSEQ multiplex PCR; TCRdb keeps only in-frame clonotypes and omits some of them. The sample carries over 150,000 clones, roughly three fifths recorded once. Material: CD8+ T cells sorted from blood. The source of these receptors is a human donor in good health.

This clone turned up a few times. Being one base from a much bigger clone, this may be a read error. The V call is TRBV6-6, the J call TRBJ2-2, with D perhaps TRBD1 (5 bases). From germline, CDR1 is MNHNY and CDR2 SVGAGI (reference sequence). CDR3 length equals 13 residues. Trimming removed 2 bases from V and 4 bases from J, with 5 bases in between. The CDR3 region has the DNA TGTGCCAGCAGTTACAGGGGCACCGGGGAGCTGTTTTTT. Translated: CASSYRGTGELFF.

This clone appeared a single time. The CDR3 reads CASSPSVLSYGYTF. CDR3 nucleotides: TGTGCCAGCAGTCCCTCGGTCCTTTCCTATGGCTACACCTTC. V gene TRBV27 combines with J gene TRBJ1-2; the D is unclear. The CDR3 loop spans 14 amino acids. Germline V gene sequence: CDR1 MNHEY, CDR2 SMNVEV (reference sequence). Trimming pared 5 bases from V and 4 bases from J, leaving 14 bases between.

The rearrangement uses TRBV29-1 and TRBJ2-2; 8 positions agree with TRBD2. CDR3 length equals 15 residues. J was trimmed by 6 bases and V by 6 bases; bases with no gene match: 12. The germline gives CDR1 SQVTM, CDR2 ANQGSEA. CDR3 DNA: TGCAGCGTGGCGCCAGACGGGGGGGACCCCGGGGAGCTGTTTTTT. Protein product: CSVAPDGGDPGELFF.

Only a few counts were recorded for this clone. The gene calls are TRBV6-6 and TRBJ2-1; a possible D gene is TRBD2 (7 bases). The V gene's germline CDR1 is MNHNY and CDR2 SVGAGI (reference sequence). Trimming took off 7 bases at V and 10 bases at J, with 26 bases between the two ends. The CDR3 covers 16 residues. The CDR3, as DNA: TGTGCCAGCACCCACATTCCTCCGGGGGGCCTCGGGGAGCAGTTCTTC. Translating gives CASTHIPPGGLGEQFF.

This clone has just a few counts. The chain joins TRBV29-1 to TRBJ1-2, with D perhaps matching TRBD1 (5 bases). Trimming stripped 5 bases from V and 7 bases from J, with 11 bases between. Germline V gene sequence: CDR1 SQVTM, CDR2 ANQGSEA. This CDR3 spans 11 amino acids. The CDR3 DNA follows: TGCAGCGTTCCGAGGGGCAGTGGCTACACCTTC. It is translated as CSVPRGSGYTF.

The V call is TRBV11-2, the J call TRBJ2-2; D call uncertain. In germline, CDR1 is SGHAT, CDR2 FQNNGV. This CDR3 is 13 amino acids long. Between the trimmed V and J ends, which lost 5 bases and 3 bases, there was a span of 7 bases. CDR3 bases: TGTGCCAGCAGCACGGAGTACACCGGGGAGCTGTTTTTT. Amino acids: CASSTEYTGELFF.

The chain combines TRBV4-1 with TRBJ1-1; TRBD1 matches 7 bases. Losses at the gene ends were 0 bases for V and 4 bases for J; bases not matched to a gene: 5. Germline V gene sequence: CDR1 MGHRA, CDR2 YSYEKL. The CDR3 runs 15 residues. As DNA, the CDR3 is TGCGCCAGCAGCCAAGACAGGCAGGGGGGCACTGAAGCTTTCTTT. Residues: CASSQDRQGGTEAFF.

The V gene is TRBV4-1, the J gene TRBJ1-1; D is unclear. The CDR3 has 14 amino acids. Per germline, CDR1 MGHRA and CDR2 YSYEKL. V lost 0 bases to trimming and J lost 11 bases, with 16 bases between them. CDR3 amino acids: CASSQDPGPREAFF. In DNA, the CDR3 is TGCGCCAGCAGCCAAGATCCAGGACCTCGCGAGGCTTTCTTT.

With respect to this clone: One end of the junction is discordant with germline, which a read error may explain. J is TRBJ2-1 and V is TRBV15, with 8 bases fitting TRBD1. This CDR3 comprises 15 residues. Per germline, CDR1 LNHNV and CDR2 YYDKDF (reference sequence). The CDR3 nucleotides read TGTGCCACCCGCAGGCCCCAGGGGGCTAGAAATGAGCAGTTCTTC. Translating it yields CATRRPQGARNEQFF. The full variable domain, in which reference TRBV15 and TRBJ2-1 provide the parts outside the CDR3, is DAMVIQNPRYQVTQFGKPVTLSCSQTLNHNVMYWYQQKSSQAPKLLFHYYDKDFNNEADTPDNFQSRRPNTSFCFLDIRSPGLGDTAMYLCATRRPQGARNEQFFGPGTRLTVL.

The CDR3 sequence: CASRGGLASQTQYF. CDR3 nucleotides: TGTGCCAGCAGAGGCGGGCTAGCGTCCCAGACCCAGTACTTC. The chain employs TRBV6-5 and TRBJ2-5, with TRBD2 as a possible D gene (6 bases). Germline values: CDR1 MNHEY, CDR2 SVGAGI. The CDR3 is 14 residues long. Trimming took off 6 bases at V and 6 bases at J, with 17 bases between the two ends.

The chain uses TRBV11-2 and TRBJ2-5; D is undetermined. Per the germline V gene, CDR1 is SGHAT and CDR2 is FQNNGV. With 7 bases removed from V and 4 bases from J, the gap between germline ends came to 31 bases. The CDR3 consists of 19 residues. The CDR3 DNA is TGTGCCAGCACCCCTTACTACGAGTCCCGACAAGACTTACTAGAGACCCAGTACTTC. Protein sequence: CASTPYYESRQDLLETQYF.

The CDR3 loop is CASSLGRQGVTEAFF. For the CDR3, the DNA is TGTGCCAGCAGCTTGGGCAGACAGGGCGTCACTGAAGCTTTCTTT. This chain joins TRBV5-4 and TRBJ1-1, with 7 bases that match TRBD1. Germline values: CDR1 SGHNT, CDR2 YYREEE (reference sequence). This CDR3 is 15 amino acids long. The V gene end was trimmed by 0 bases and the J gene end by 4 bases; junction bases not matched to a gene: 6.

The V and J genes are TRBV30 and TRBJ1-1; the D is unclear. The CDR3 has 10 residues. The germline gives CDR1 GTSNPN, CDR2 SVGIG (reference sequence). Deletions cut 4 bases from V and 0 bases from J, with 0 bases between. This chain's CDR3 is CAWMNTEAFF. The CDR3 nucleotides read TGTGCCTGGATGAACACTGAAGCTTTCTTT.

The chain uses TRBV2 and TRBJ2-1; maybe TRBD1 (5 bases). Trimming cost V 4 bases and J 5 bases, with 9 bases left between them. This CDR3 has 13 residues. Per germline, CDR1 SNHLY and CDR2 FYNNEI. The CDR3 here is CASSGGRNNEQFF. The CDR3 DNA follows: TGTGCCAGCAGTGGGGGCAGAAACAATGAGCAGTTCTTC.

The chain recombines TRBV29-1 with TRBJ1-1; D uncertain. V lost 5 bases, J lost 0 bases, and 10 bases lay in between. This CDR3 has 13 residues. Germline CDR1 and CDR2: SQVTM and ANQGSEA. CDR3 loop: CSVQKALNTEAFF. The CDR3 bases are TGCAGCGTTCAAAAAGCTCTGAACACTGAAGCTTTCTTT.

Only a few counts were recorded for this clone. V usage is TRBV2 and J usage is TRBJ1-1; D unclear. Per the germline V gene, CDR1 is SNHLY and CDR2 is FYNNEI. The CDR3 has 10 amino acids. The V and J ends lost 9 bases and 1 base respectively, with 3 bases between them. The DNA for the CDR3 is TGTGCCAGTGGGAACACTGAAGCTTTCTTT. This encodes CASGNTEAFF.

This chain links TRBV6-6 with TRBJ1-5; D call uncertain. There are 14 residues in the CDR3. Germline-derived CDR1 and CDR2 are MNHNY and SVGAGI (reference sequence). Trimming left V 3 bases short and J 5 bases short, with 11 bases between. Here the CDR3 DNA reads TGTGCCAGCAGTTATAGGCGTGGTGATCAGCCCCAGCATTTT. It translates to CASSYRRGDQPQHF.

The chain carries TRBV4-2 and TRBJ2-1; D tentatively reads TRBD1 or TRBD2 (5 bases each). The V gene's germline CDR1 is LGHNA and CDR2 YNFKEQ. The CDR3 spans 17 residues. V lost 1 base and J 0 bases, leaving 13 bases between the germline ends. As DNA, the CDR3 is TGTGCCAGCAGCCAAGGGATGGCAGGGAGCTCCTACAATGAGCAGTTCTTC. This translates into CASSQGMAGSSYNEQFF.

CDR3 DNA: TGTGCAAACATGACCTGGGACACAACAGACTACGAGCAGTACTTC. This encodes CANMTWDTTDYEQYF. J is TRBJ2-7 and V is TRBV12-2; the D call of TRBD1 is as the table states it, not checked on the DNA. TRBV12-2 has pseudogene status. This CDR3 has 15 amino acids.

This clone was found a few times. The chain employs TRBV29-1 and TRBJ2-1; D is unclear. The CDR3 is 12 amino acids. Between the trimmed V and J ends, which lost 5 bases and 7 bases, there was a span of 12 bases. Germline CDR1 and CDR2: SQVTM and ANQGSEA. The CDR3: CSVKGSWNEQFF. The CDR3 DNA is TGCAGCGTTAAGGGATCTTGGAATGAGCAGTTCTTC.

The genes are TRBV6-5 and TRBJ2-7; perhaps TRBD1 as D (6 bases). Trimming stripped 4 bases from V and 2 bases from J, with 18 bases between. CDR1 and CDR2 (germline): MNHEY, SVGAGI. The CDR3 consists of 16 residues. Here the CDR3 reads CASSSPVTGTPYEQYF. The DNA for the CDR3 is TGTGCCAGCAGTTCTCCGGTCACTGGGACACCCTACGAGCAGTACTTC.

The CDR3 DNA follows: TGTGCCAGCAGCCATAGCGTCGGCTACAATGAGCAGTTCTTC. This sequence encodes CASSHSVGYNEQFF. The V call is TRBV7-7, the J call TRBJ2-1; weak D call: TRBD2 (5 bases). In germline, CDR1 is SSHAT, CDR2 FNYEAQ (reference sequence). The germline V and J ends were trimmed by 5 bases and 3 bases, with 11 bases remaining between them. The CDR3 is made up of 14 amino acids. Using reference TRBV7-7 and TRBJ2-1 for the parts outside the CDR3, the full variable domain is GAGVSQSPRYKVTKRGQDVTLRCDPISSHATLYWYQQALGQGPEFLTYFNYEAQPDKSGLPSDRFSAERPEGSISTLTIQRTEQRDSAMYRCASSHSVGYNEQFFGPGTRLTVL.

This clone has only a few counts. The chain links TRBV5-1 to TRBJ1-1; D is uncertain. This CDR3 contains 12 residues. Germline CDR1 is SGHRS and CDR2 is YFSETQ. Trimming took off 4 bases at V and 3 bases at J, with 7 bases between the two ends. The CDR3 coding sequence is TGCGCCAGCAGCCCCGGGCACACTGAAGCTTTCTTT. Its translation: CASSPGHTEAFF.

The V and J genes are TRBV4-1 and TRBJ2-7; unclear D gene. The CDR3 consists of 12 residues. The germline CDR1 and CDR2 sequences are MGHRA and YSYEKL. V dropped 5 bases and J dropped 4 bases, with 9 bases sitting between them. The CDR3 DNA sequence: TGCGCCAGCAGCGATCAGGATTACGAGCAGTACTTC. Translation: CASSDQDYEQYF.

The rearrangement joins TRBV29-1 to TRBJ1-1; a possible D gene is TRBD1 (5 bases). This CDR3 is 13 amino acids long. V gave up 0 bases and J gave up 7 bases, with 12 bases separating them. CDR1 SQVTM and CDR2 ANQGSEA come from the germline V gene. The CDR3 here is CSVEDGDLGEAFF. CDR3 bases: TGCAGCGTTGAAGACGGGGACCTTGGTGAAGCTTTCTTT.

This rearrangement joins TRBV27 to TRBJ2-1; D possibly corresponds to TRBD1 (5 bases). The CDR3 extends over 15 amino acids. V gave up 4 bases and J gave up 8 bases, with 18 bases separating them. Germline CDR1 is MNHEY and CDR2 is SMNVEV (reference sequence). CDR3 coding DNA: TGTGCCAGCAGTTGGAAGGGTCGCACAGGCGATGAGCAGTTCTTC. Translated, it gives CASSWKGRTGDEQFF.

The chain joins TRBV29-1 to TRBJ1-3; no reliable D call. The V end was cut by 4 bases, the J end by 0 bases, with 13 bases between. This CDR3 region has 15 residues. CDR1 and CDR2 from the germline V gene are SQVTM and ANQGSEA. DNA for the CDR3: TGCAGCGTTGTTTTACGGTGGACCTCTGGAAACACCATATATTTT. Translating gives CSVVLRWTSGNTIYF.

The chain has TRBV9 and TRBJ2-1; TRBD2 is a possible D gene (5 bases). The CDR3 sequence is 16 residues long. Between the trimmed V and J ends, which lost 3 bases and 5 bases, there was a span of 18 bases. Germline assignment: CDR1 SGDLS and CDR2 YYNGEE. DNA of the CDR3: TGTGCCAGCAGCGGCGAGGTAGGGAGTACCGACAATGAGCAGTTCTTC. Translating it yields CASSGEVGSTDNEQFF.